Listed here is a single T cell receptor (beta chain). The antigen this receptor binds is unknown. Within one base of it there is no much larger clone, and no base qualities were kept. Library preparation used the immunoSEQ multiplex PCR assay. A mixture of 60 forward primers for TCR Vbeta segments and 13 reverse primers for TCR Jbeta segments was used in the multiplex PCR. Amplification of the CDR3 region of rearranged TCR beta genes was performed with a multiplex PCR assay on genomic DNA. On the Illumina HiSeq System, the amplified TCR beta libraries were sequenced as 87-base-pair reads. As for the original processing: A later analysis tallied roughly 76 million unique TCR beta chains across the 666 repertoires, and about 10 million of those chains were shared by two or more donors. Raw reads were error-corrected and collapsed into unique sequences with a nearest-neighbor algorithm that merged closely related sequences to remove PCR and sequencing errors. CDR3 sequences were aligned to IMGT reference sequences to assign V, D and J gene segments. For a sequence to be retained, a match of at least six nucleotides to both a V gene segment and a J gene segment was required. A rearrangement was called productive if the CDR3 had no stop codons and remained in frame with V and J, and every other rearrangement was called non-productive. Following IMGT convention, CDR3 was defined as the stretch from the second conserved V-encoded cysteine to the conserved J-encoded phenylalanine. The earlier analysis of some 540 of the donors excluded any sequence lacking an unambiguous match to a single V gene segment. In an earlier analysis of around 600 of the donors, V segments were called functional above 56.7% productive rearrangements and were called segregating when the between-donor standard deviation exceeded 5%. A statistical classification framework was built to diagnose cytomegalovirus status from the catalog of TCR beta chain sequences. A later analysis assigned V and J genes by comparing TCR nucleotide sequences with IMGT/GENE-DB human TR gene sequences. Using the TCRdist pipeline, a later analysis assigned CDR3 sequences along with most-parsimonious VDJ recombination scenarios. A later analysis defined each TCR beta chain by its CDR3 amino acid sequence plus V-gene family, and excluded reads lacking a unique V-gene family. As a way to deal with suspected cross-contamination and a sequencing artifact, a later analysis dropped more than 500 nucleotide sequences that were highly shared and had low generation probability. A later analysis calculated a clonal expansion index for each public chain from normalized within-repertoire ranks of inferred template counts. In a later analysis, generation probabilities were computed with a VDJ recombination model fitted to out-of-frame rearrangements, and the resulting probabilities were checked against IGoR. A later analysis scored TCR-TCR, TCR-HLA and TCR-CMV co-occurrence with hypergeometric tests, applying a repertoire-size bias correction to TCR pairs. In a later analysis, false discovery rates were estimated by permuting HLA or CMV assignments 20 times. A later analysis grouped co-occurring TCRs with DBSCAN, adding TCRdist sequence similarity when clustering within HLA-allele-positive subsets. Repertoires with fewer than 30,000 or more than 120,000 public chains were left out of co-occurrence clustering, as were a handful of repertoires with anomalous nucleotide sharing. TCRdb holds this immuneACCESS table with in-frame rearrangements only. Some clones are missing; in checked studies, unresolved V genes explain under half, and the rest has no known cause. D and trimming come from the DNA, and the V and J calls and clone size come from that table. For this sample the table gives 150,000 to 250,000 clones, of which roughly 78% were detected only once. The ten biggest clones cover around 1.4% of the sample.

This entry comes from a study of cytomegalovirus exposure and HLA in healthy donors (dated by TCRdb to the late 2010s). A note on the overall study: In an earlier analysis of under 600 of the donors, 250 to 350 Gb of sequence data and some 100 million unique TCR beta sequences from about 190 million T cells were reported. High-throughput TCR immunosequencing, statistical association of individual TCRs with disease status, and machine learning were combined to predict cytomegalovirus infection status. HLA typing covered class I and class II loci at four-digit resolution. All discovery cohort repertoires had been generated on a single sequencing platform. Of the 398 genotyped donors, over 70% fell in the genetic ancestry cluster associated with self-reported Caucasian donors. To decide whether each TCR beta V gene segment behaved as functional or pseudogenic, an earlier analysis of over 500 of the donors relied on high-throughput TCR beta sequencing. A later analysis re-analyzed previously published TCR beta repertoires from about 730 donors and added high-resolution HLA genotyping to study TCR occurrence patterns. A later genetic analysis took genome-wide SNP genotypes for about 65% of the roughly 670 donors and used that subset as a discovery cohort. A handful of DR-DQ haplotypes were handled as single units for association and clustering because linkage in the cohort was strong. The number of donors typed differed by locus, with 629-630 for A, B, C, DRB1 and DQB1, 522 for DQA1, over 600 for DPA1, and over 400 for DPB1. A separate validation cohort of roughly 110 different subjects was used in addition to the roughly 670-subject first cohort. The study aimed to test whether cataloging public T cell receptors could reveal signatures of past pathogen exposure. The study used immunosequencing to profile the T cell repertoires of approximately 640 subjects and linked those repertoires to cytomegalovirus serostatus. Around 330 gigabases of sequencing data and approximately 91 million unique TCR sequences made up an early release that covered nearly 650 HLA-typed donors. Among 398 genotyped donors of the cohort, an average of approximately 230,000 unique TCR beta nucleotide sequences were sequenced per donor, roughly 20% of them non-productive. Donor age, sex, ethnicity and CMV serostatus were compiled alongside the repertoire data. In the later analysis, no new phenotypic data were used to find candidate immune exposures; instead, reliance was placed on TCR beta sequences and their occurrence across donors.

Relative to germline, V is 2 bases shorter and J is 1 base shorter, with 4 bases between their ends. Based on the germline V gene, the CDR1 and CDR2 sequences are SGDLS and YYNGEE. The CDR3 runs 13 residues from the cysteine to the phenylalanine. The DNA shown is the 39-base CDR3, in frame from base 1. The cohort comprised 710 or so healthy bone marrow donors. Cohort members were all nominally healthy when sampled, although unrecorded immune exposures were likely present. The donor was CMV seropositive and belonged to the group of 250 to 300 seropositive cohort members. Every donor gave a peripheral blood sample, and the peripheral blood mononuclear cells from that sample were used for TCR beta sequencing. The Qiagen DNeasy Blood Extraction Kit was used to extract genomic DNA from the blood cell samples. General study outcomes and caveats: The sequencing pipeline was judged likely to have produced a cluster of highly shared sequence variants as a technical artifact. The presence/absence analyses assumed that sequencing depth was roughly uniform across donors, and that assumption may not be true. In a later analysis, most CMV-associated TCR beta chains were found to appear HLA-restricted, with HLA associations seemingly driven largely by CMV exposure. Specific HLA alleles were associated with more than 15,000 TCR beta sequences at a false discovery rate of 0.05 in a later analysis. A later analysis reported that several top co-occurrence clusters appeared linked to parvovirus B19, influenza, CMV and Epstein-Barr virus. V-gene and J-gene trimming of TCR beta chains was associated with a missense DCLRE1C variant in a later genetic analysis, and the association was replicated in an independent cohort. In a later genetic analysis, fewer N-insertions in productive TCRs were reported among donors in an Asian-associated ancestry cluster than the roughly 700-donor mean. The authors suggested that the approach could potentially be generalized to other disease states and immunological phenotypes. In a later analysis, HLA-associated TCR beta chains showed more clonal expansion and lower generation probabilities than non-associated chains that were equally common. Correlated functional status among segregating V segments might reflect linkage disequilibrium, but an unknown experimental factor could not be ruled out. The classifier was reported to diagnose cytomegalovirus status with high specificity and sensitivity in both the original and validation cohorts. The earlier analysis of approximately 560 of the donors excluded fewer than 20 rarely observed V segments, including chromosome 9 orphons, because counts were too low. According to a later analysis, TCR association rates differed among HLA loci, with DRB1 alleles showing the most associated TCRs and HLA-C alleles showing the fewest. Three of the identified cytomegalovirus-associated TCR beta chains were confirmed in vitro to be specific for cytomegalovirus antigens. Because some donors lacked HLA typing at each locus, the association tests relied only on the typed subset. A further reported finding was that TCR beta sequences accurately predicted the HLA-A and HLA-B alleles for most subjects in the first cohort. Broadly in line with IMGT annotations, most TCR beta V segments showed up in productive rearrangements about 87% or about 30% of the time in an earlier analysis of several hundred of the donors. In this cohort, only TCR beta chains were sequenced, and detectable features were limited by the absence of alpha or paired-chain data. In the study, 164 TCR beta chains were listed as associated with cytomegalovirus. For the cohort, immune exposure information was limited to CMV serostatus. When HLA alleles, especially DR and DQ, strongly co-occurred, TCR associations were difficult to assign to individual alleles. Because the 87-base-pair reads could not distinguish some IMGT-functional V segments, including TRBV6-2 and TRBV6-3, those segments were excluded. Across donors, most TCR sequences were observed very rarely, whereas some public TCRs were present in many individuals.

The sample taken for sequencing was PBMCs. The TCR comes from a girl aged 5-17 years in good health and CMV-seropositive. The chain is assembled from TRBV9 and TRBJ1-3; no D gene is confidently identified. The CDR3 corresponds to CASSVLSGNTIYF. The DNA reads TGTGCCAGCAGCGTTCTATCTGGAAACACCATATATTTT.